This T cell receptor (beta chain) emerged from a study of shared clonotypes between healthy human individuals. Clones were sequenced by immunoSEQ multiplex PCR, and TCRdb holds only the in-frame ones, with some missing. The sample records around 750,000 clones, about 74% being singletons. Regarding the study as a whole: Among several donors, roughly 5% of naive CD4 clonotypes were found in common. Clonotypes shared by all four donors outscored non-shared clonotypes in generation probability.

The J segment lost 7 bases and the V segment lost 3 bases, leaving 8 bases of the junction unmatched. This CDR3 has 15 amino acids. CDR1 SGHTA and CDR2 FQGNSA come from the germline V gene. A word on this clone: The antigen is undetermined.

The chain links TRBV7-2 to TRBJ2-3, with 9 bases lining up with TRBD1. The sequenced sample was memory CD4+ T cells sorted from blood. Documented subset: CD45RA-negative fraction. The receptor comes from a woman aged 25 to 39 in good health. CDR3 protein: CASSFPGQGYNTQYF. In DNA form, the CDR3 reads TGTGCCAGCAGCTTCCCGGGACAGGGATACAATACGCAGTATTTT.